The sequence of this TCR beta chain was determined in a study of response to subunit inactivated influenza vaccine. Study-level findings and limits: Each seasonal flu vaccination may recruit only limited new T cells, authors suggested.

TCRdb analysed the RT-PCR reads with MiXCR anew, one entry per CDR3 protein. The data hold 500,000 to 600,000 distinct CDR3 sequences, with approximately 10% observed a single time. The CDR3 contains 16 residues. CDR1 is SGHRS, CDR2 YFSETQ, per germline. The V segment lost 0 bases and the J segment 5 bases; nucleotides outside the gene matches: 6. This clonotype showed up many times. Its antigen is undetermined. The V and J genes are TRBV5-1 and TRBJ2-1; 9 nucleotides agree with TRBD2. This receptor was taken from a man aged 50-59 years who received an inactivated influenza vaccine. The sequencing used PBMCs from blood, collected on the day of vaccination. The CDR3 reads CASSLAPTSGNNEQFF. Here the CDR3 DNA reads TGCGCCAGCAGCTTGGCCCCGACTAGCGGTAACAATGAGCAGTTCTTC.